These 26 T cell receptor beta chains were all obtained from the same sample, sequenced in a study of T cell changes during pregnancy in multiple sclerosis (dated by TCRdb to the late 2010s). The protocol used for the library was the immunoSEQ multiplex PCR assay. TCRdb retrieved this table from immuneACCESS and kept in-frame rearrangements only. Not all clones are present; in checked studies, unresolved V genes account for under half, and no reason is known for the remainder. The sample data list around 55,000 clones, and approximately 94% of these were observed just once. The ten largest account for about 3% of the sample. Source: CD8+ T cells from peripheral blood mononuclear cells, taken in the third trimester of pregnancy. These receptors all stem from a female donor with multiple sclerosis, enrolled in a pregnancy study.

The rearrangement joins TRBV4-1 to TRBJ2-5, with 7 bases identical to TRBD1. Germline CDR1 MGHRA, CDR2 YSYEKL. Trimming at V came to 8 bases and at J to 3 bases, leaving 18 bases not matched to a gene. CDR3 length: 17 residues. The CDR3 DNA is TGCGCCAGCGGATGGGACAGAATAAAATATAGTAAAGAGACCCAGTACTTC. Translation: CASGWDRIKYSKETQYF.

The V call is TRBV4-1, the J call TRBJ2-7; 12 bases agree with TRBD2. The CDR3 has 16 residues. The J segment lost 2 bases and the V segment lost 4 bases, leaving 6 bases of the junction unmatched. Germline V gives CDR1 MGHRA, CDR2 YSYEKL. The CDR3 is CASSLLTSGRTYEQYF. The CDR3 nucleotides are TGCGCCAGCAGCCTTTTGACTAGCGGGAGAACCTACGAGCAGTACTTC.

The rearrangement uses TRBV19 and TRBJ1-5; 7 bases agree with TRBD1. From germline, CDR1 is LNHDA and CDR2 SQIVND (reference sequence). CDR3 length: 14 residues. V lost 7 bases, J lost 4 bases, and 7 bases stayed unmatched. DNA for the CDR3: TGTGCCAGTAATTCGGACAGGCGGAATCAGCCCCAGCATTTT. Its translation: CASNSDRRNQPQHF.

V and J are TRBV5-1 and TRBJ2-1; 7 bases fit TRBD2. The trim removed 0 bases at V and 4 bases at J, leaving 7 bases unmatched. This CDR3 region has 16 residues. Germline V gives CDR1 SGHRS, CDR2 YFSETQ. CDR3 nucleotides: TGCGCCAGCAGCTTGGCCCCGGAACTAGCGTACAATGAGCAGTTCTTC. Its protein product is CASSLAPELAYNEQFF.

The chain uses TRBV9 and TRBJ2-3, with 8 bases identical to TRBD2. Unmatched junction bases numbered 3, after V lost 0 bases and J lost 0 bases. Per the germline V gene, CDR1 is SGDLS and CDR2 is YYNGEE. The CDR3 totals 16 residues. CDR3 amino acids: CASSVAGGPSTDTQYF. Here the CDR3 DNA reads TGTGCCAGCAGCGTAGCGGGAGGGCCGAGCACAGATACGCAGTATTTT.

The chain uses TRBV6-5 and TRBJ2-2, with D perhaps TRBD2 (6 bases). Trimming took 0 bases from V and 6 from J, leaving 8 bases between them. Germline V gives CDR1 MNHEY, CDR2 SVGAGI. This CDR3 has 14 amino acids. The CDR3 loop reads CASSYSEGAGELFF. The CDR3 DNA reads TGTGCCAGCAGTTACTCGGAGGGTGCCGGGGAGCTGTTTTTT.

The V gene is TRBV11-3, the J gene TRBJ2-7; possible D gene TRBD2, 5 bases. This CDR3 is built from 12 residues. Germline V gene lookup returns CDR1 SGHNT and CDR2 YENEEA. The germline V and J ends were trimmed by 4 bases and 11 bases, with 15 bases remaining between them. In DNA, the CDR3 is TGTGCCAGCAGCTACCCCCCCTGGGAGAAGTACTTC. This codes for CASSYPPWEKYF.

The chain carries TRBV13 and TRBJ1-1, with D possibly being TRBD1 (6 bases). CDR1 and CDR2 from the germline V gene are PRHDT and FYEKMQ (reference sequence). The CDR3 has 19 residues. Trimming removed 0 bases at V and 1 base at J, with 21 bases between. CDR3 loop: CASSLGFGGEGGSNTEAFF. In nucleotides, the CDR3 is TGTGCCAGCAGCTTAGGATTTGGCGGGGAGGGGGGCTCGAACACTGAAGCTTTCTTT.

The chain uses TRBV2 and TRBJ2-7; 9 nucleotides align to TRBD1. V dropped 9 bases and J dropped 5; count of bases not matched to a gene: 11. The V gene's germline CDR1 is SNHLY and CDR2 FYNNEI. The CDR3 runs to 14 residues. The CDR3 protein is CASTVGTGWDEQYF. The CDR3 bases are TGTGCCAGTACGGTAGGGACAGGGTGGGACGAGCAGTACTTC.

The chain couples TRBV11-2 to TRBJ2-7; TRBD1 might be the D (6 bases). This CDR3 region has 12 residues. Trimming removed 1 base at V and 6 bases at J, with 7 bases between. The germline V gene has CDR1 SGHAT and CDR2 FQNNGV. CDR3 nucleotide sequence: TGTGCCAGCAGCTTAGTAGGGGGCGAGCAGTACTTC. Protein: CASSLVGGEQYF.

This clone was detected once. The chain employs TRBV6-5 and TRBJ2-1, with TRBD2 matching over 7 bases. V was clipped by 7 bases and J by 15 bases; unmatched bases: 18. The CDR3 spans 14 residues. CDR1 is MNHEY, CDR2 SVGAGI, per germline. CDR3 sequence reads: CASKPGEGPQLRFF. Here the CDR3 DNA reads TGTGCCAGCAAACCGGGGGAGGGGCCCCAGCTTCGGTTCTTC.

The CDR3 loop reads CASSLGQDNEKLFF. The CDR3 region has the DNA TGCGCCAGCAGCCTAGGACAGGATAATGAAAAACTGTTTTTT. The chain is built from TRBV5-1 and TRBJ1-4; 7 bases match TRBD1. The germline V gene has CDR1 SGHRS and CDR2 YFSETQ. The CDR3 is made up of 14 amino acids. V shed 4 bases, J shed 4 bases, and the junction held 4 bases outside the gene matches. Using reference TRBV5-1 and TRBJ1-4 for the parts outside the CDR3, the full variable domain is KAGVTQTPRYLIKTRGQQVTLSCSPISGHRSVSWYQQTPGQGLQFLFEYFSETQRNKGNFPGRFSGRQFSNSRSEMNVSTLELGDSALYLCASSLGQDNEKLFFGSGTQLSVL.

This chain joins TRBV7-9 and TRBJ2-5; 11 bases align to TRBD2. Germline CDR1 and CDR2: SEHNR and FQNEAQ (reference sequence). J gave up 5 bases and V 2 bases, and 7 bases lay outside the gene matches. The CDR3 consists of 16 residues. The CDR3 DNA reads TGTGCCAGCAGCTTATTTCGACTAGCGGGGTTGGAGACCCAGTACTTC. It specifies CASSLFRLAGLETQYF.

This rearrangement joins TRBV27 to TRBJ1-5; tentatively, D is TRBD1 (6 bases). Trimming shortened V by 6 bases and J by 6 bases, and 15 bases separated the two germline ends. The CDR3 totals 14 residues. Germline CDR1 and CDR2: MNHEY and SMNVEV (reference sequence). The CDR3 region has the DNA TGTGCCAGCAGGGCTACAGGGACGGGTCAGCCCCAGCATTTT. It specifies CASRATGTGQPQHF.

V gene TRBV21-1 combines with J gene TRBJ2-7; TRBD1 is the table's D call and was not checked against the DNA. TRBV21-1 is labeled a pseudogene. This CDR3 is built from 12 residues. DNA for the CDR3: TGTGCCAGCAAACAGGACCCCTACGAGCAGTACTTC. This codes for CASKQDPYEQYF.

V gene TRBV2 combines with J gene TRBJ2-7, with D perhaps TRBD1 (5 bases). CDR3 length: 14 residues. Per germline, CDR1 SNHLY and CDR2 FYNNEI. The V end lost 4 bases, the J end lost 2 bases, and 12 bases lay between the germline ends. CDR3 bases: TGTGCCAGCAGTGTATTGGACATTACCTACGAGCAGTACTTC. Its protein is CASSVLDITYEQYF.

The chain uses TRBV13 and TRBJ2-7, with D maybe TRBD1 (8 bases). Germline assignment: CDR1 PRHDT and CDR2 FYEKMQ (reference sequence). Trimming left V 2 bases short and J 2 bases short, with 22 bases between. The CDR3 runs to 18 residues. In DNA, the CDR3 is TGTGCCAGCAGCTTACAGGGGGCTTGGGAGCGGGACGCCTACGAGCAGTACTTC. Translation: CASSLQGAWERDAYEQYF.

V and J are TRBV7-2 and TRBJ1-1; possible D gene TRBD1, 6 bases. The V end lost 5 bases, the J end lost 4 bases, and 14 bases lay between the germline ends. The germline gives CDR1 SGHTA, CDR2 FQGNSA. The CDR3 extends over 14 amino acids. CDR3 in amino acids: CASSPQTGLTEAFF. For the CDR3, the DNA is TGTGCCAGCAGCCCCCAGACAGGCCTCACTGAAGCTTTCTTT.

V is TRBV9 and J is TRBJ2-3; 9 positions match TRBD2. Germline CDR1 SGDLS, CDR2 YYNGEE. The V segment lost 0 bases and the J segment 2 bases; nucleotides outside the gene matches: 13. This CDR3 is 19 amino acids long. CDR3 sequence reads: CASSVAPSGRPKNTDTQYF. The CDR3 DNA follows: TGTGCCAGCAGCGTAGCTCCCAGCGGGAGGCCGAAAAACACAGATACGCAGTATTTT.

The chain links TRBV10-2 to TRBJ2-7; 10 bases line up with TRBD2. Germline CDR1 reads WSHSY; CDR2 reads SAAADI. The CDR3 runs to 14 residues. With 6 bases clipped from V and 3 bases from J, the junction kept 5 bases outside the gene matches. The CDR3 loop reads CASREAGGFYEQYF. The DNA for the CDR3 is TGCGCCAGCAGAGAAGCGGGAGGGTTCTACGAGCAGTACTTC.

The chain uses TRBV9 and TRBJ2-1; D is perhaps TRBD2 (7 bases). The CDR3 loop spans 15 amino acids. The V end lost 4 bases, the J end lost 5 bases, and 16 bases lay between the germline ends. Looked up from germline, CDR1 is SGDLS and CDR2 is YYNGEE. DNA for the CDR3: TGTGCCAGCAGCTTATCCGGGGGGCCCGACAATGAGCAGTTCTTC. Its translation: CASSLSGGPDNEQFF. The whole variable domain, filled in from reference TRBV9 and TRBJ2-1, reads DSGVTQTPKHLITATGQRVTLRCSPRSGDLSVYWYQQSLDQGLQFLIQYYNGEERAKGNILERFSAQQFPDLHSELNLSSLELGDSALYFCASSLSGGPDNEQFFGPGTRLTVL.

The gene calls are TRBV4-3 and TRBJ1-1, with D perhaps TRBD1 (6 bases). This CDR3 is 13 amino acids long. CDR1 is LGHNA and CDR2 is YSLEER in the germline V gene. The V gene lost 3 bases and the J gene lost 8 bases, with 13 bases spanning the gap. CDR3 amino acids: CASSHLTGTEAFF. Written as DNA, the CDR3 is TGCGCCAGCAGCCACCTGACCGGGACAGAAGCTTTCTTT.

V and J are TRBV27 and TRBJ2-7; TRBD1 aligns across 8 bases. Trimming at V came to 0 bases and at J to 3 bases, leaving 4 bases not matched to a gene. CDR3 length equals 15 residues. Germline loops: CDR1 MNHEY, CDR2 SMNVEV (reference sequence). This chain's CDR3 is CASSLSAGGLYEQYF. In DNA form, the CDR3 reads TGTGCCAGCAGTTTATCGGCAGGGGGCCTCTACGAGCAGTACTTC.

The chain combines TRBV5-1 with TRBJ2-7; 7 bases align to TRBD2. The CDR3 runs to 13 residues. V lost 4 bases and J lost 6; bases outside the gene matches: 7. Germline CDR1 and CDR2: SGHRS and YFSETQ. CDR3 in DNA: TGCGCCAGCAGCCCTGCGGGGGAACCCGAGCAGTACTTC. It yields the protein CASSPAGEPEQYF.

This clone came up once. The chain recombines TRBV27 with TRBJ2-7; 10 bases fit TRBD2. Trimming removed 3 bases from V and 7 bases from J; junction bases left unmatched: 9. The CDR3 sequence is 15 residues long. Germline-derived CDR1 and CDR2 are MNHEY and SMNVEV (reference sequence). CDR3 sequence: CASSLTGLATGEQYF. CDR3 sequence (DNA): TGTGCCAGCAGTTTGACGGGACTAGCGACGGGTGAGCAGTACTTC.

The CDR3 coding sequence is TGCGCCAGCAGCCTTACGAGCTCCTACGAGCAGTACTTC. It specifies CASSLTSSYEQYF. J is TRBJ2-7 and V is TRBV5-1; no firm D call. The ends were cut back, 4 bases at V and 0 bases at J, with 8 bases in the middle. The V gene's germline CDR1 is SGHRS and CDR2 YFSETQ. This CDR3 comprises 13 residues.